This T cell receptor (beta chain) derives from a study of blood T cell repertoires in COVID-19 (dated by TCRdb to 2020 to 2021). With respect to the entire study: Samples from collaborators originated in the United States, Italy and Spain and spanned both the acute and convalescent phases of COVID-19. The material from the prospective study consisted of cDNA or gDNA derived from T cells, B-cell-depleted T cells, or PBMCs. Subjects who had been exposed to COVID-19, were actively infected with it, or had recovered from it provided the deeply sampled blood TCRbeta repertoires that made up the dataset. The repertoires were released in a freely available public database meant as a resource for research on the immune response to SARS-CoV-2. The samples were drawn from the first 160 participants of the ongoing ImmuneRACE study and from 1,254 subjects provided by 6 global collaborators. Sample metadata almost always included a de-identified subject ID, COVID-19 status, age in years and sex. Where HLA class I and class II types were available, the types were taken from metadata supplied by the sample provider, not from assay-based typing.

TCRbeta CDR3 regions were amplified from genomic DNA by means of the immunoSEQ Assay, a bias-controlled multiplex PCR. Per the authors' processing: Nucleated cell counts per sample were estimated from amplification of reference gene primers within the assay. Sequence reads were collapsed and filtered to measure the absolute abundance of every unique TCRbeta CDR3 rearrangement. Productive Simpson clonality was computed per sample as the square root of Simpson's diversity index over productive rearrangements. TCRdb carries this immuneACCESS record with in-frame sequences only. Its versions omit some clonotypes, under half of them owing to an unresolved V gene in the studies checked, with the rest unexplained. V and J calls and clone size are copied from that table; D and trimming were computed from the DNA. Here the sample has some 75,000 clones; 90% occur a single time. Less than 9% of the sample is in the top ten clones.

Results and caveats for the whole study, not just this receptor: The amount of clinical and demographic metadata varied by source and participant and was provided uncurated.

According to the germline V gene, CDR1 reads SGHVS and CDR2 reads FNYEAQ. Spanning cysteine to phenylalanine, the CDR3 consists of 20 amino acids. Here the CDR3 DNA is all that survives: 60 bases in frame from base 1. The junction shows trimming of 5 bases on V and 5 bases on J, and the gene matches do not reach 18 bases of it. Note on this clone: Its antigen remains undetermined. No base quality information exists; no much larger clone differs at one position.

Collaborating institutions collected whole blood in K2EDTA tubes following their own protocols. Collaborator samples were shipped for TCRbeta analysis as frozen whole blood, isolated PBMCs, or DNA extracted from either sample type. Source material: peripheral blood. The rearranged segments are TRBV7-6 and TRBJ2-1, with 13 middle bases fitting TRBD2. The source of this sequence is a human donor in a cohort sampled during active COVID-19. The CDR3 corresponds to CASSPPPGLAGAKGHNEQFF. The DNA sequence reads TGTGCCAGCAGCCCCCCACCCGGACTAGCGGGGGCAAAAGGCCACAATGAGCAGTTCTTC.